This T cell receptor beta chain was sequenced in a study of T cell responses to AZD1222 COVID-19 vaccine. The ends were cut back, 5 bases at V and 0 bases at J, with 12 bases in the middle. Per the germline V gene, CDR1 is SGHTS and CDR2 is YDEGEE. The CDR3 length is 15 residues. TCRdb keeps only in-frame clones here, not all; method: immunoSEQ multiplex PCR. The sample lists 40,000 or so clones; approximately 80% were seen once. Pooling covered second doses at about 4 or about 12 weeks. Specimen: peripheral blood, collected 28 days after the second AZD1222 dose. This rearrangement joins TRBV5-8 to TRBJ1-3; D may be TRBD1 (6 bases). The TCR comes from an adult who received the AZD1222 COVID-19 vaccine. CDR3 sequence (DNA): TGTGCCAGCAGTCCAGGACAGTTCTCTGGAAACACCATATATTTT. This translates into CASSPGQFSGNTIYF.